A selection of T cell receptor beta chains follows, all from one sample in a study of shared clonotypes between healthy human individuals. Assay: immunoSEQ multiplex PCR; the TCRdb copy retains only in-frame clones and omits some. The table shows approximately 530,000 clones, with roughly 95% occurring only once. The sequenced sample was naive CD4+ T cells sorted from blood. These receptors all come from a woman in her twenties or thirties in good health. The CDR3 runs from the conserved cysteine through the conserved F or W. A D gene is named only where the DNA matches it firmly. Size tells how often a clone was seen (once, few, many) or the class of an expanded clone, and some rows leave it out.

j_call d_call clone_size v_call cdr3_aa cdr3_nt
TRBJ1-2 TRBD1 - TRBV5-1 CASSTGTGVYGYTF TGCGCCAGCAGCACCGGGACAGGGGTCTATGGCTACACCTTC
TRBJ2-7 - - TRBV25-1 CASSEYVIGGSSEQYF TGTGCCAGCAGTGAATATGTGATAGGAGGCTCTTCCGAGCAGTACTTC
TRBJ1-2 - - TRBV28 CASSLYAVEGYTF TGTGCCAGCAGTTTATATGCGGTGGAGGGCTACACCTTC
TRBJ2-7 - - TRBV18 CASSPVRGLEVEQYF TGTGCCAGCTCACCAGTCCGGGGACTTGAGGTCGAGCAGTACTTC
TRBJ1-4 TRBD1 - TRBV15 CATSVGQGANEKLFF TGTGCCACCAGCGTCGGACAGGGCGCTAATGAAAAACTGTTTTTT
TRBJ2-7 - - TRBV29-1 CSVEGTDPYEQYF TGCAGCGTTGAAGGGACAGACCCCTACGAGCAGTACTTC
TRBJ2-5 - once TRBV30 CAWSPDTYQETQYF TGTGCCTGGAGTCCTGACACTTACCAAGAGACCCAGTACTTC
TRBJ1-6 TRBD1 - TRBV4-1 CASSQDTDRVGSPLHF TGCGCCAGCAGCCAAGACACGGACAGGGTGGGTTCACCCCTCCACTTT
TRBJ2-1 TRBD2 - TRBV5-1 CASSPPGTSGLLRQFF TGCGCCAGCAGCCCCCCTGGGACTAGCGGGCTACTCAGGCAGTTCTTC
TRBJ1-4 - once TRBV18 CASSPWGPTNEKLFF TGTGCCAGCTCACCATGGGGGCCAACTAATGAAAAACTGTTTTTT
TRBJ1-5 TRBD1 - TRBV28 CASRGNQGGNQPQHF TGTGCCAGCAGGGGGAACCAGGGGGGTAATCAGCCCCAGCATTTT
TRBJ1-1 - - TRBV2 CASSAQGTTEAFF TGTGCCAGCAGTGCTCAGGGAACCACTGAAGCTTTCTTT
TRBJ2-1 TRBD2 - TRBV28 CASSSSGSTKQFF TGTGCCAGCAGTTCGAGCGGGAGTACTAAGCAGTTCTTC
TRBJ2-2 - - TRBV5-1 CASSLAVSGGRELFF TGCGCCAGCAGCTTGGCGGTTAGCGGTGGCCGGGAGCTGTTTTTT
TRBJ2-7 - - TRBV28 CASSKGRLSYEQYF TGTGCCAGCAGTAAAGGGAGGCTATCCTACGAGCAGTACTTC
TRBJ2-7 TRBD2 - TRBV5-5 CASSSRLAGVDEQYF TGTGCCAGCAGCTCCAGACTAGCGGGAGTGGACGAGCAGTACTTC
TRBJ2-5 - - TRBV5-1 CASSGGQGGETQYF TGCGCCAGCAGCGGCGGACAGGGAGGGGAGACCCAGTACTTC
TRBJ2-5 - - TRBV2 CASSDPHGFGLETQYF TGTGCCAGCAGTGACCCCCACGGATTCGGTTTAGAGACCCAGTACTTC
TRBJ2-2 TRBD1 - TRBV10-2 CASSESGTGSGELFF TGCGCCAGCAGTGAGTCAGGGACAGGCTCTGGGGAGCTGTTTTTT
TRBJ1-1 - - TRBV19 CASRAGYSEAFF TGTGCCTCAAGGGCAGGGTACTCTGAAGCTTTCTTT
TRBJ2-1 TRBD2 - TRBV13 CASSSRPAGAGYNEQFF TGTGCCAGCAGCTCGAGACCAGCGGGAGCGGGCTACAATGAGCAGTTCTTC
TRBJ2-7 TRBD1 - TRBV2 CASSGDRGAYEQYF TGTGCCAGCAGTGGCGACAGGGGGGCCTACGAGCAGTACTTC
TRBJ2-1 TRBD2 - TRBV7-9 CASSSGVAGFNEQFF TGTGCCAGCAGCTCCGGGGTAGCGGGGTTCAATGAGCAGTTCTTC
TRBJ1-4 - - TRBV6-1 CASSEARRSNEKLFF TGTGCCAGCAGTGAAGCGAGGCGAAGTAATGAAAAACTGTTTTTT
TRBJ2-7 - - TRBV7-9 CASSLFTGKSNEQYF TGTGCCAGCAGCTTATTCACAGGGAAAAGCAACGAGCAGTACTTC
TRBJ2-7 - - TRBV2 CASSEVGLGSYEQYF TGTGCCAGCAGTGAAGTCGGGCTGGGGTCCTACGAGCAGTACTTC
TRBJ2-3 - - TRBV2 CASSDLIWAGTDTQYF TGTGCCAGCAGTGATTTGATATGGGCGGGCACAGATACGCAGTATTTT
TRBJ2-7 - - TRBV11-3 CASSLAGAYEQYF TGTGCCAGCAGCTTAGCCGGAGCCTACGAGCAGTACTTC
TRBJ2-5 TRBD2 - TRBV7-9 CASSFGLAGVQETQYF TGTGCCAGCAGCTTCGGACTAGCGGGAGTCCAAGAGACCCAGTACTTC
TRBJ1-5 TRBD1 - TRBV4-1 CASSQRGQPLGSNQPQHF TGCGCCAGCAGCCAGAGGGGACAGCCCCTTGGCAGCAATCAGCCCCAGCATTTT
TRBJ2-3 - - TRBV19 CASSIAQGTDTQYF TGTGCCAGTAGTATAGCACAGGGTACAGATACGCAGTATTTT
TRBJ2-6 - - TRBV19 CASSDQTDPGANVLTF TGTGCCAGTAGCGACCAGACAGACCCTGGGGCCAACGTCCTGACTTTC
TRBJ2-3 - - TRBV5-1 CASSFDLSTDTQYF TGCGCCAGCAGCTTTGACCTTAGCACAGATACGCAGTATTTT
TRBJ1-3 - - TRBV6-6 CASSYAPQGSGNTIYF TGTGCCAGCAGTTATGCCCCCCAGGGCTCTGGAAACACCATATATTTT
TRBJ2-1 TRBD2 few TRBV19 CASSIREVVNEQFF TGTGCCAGTAGTATACGGGAGGTTGTTAATGAGCAGTTCTTC
TRBJ1-5 - - TRBV7-9 CASSRDSNQPQHF TGTGCCAGCAGTCGCGATAGCAATCAGCCCCAGCATTTT
TRBJ1-5 TRBD1 once TRBV6-1 CASSATGEQPQHF TGTGCCAGCAGTGCGACAGGGGAACAGCCCCAGCATTTT
TRBJ1-5 - - TRBV28 CASSFLGETYSNQPQHF TGTGCCAGCAGTTTTCTGGGGGAGACCTATAGCAATCAGCCCCAGCATTTT
TRBJ2-7 - - TRBV5-4 CASSFAGLGYEQYF TGTGCCAGCAGCTTTGCGGGGTTGGGCTACGAGCAGTACTTC
TRBJ2-3 - - TRBV19 CASSTLQAPGDTQYF TGTGCCAGTAGTACCTTACAGGCCCCGGGGGATACGCAGTATTTT
TRBJ2-2 - - TRBV21-1 CASICSEGVGELFF TGTGCCAGCATCTGCTCCGAAGGGGTCGGGGAGCTGTTTTTT
TRBJ1-5 - once TRBV27 CASSFTVTQPQHF TGTGCCAGCAGTTTCACGGTTACTCAGCCCCAGCATTTT
TRBJ2-7 TRBD1 - TRBV5-1 CASSMTGVSYEQYF TGCGCCAGCAGCATGACAGGGGTGTCCTACGAGCAGTACTTC
TRBJ2-7 TRBD2 - TRBV5-4 CASSSRAGAAYEQYF TGTGCCAGCAGCTCCAGAGCGGGAGCTGCCTACGAGCAGTACTTC
TRBJ2-7 - - TRBV11-2 CASSLVVGPYYEQYF TGTGCCAGCAGCTTAGTGGTGGGACCCTACTACGAGCAGTACTTC
TRBJ1-1 TRBD1 - TRBV6-1 CASSERQGGFGAFF TGTGCCAGCAGTGAGCGACAGGGAGGGTTTGGTGCTTTCTTT
TRBJ2-1 - - TRBV27 CASSRTPGSYNEQFF TGTGCCAGCAGTCGGACCCCCGGCTCCTACAATGAGCAGTTCTTC
TRBJ2-1 - - TRBV27 CASSLRLSVSYNEQFF TGTGCCAGCAGTTTAAGGTTGAGCGTGTCCTACAATGAGCAGTTCTTC
TRBJ2-3 TRBD1 - TRBV9 CASSVAGQPSTDTQYF TGTGCCAGCAGCGTAGCGGGACAGCCTAGCACAGATACGCAGTATTTT